This T cell receptor (beta chain) came from a study of immune evolution from preneoplasia to lung adenocarcinoma. Study-wide results and caveats: Later-stage lesions appeared to have more T cells, more diversity, less clonality. Top clone frequencies peaked in normal lung, apparently declining through invasive adenocarcinoma.

Sequenced by immunoSEQ multiplex PCR; TCRdb stores in-frame clones only, minus some. The data contain approximately 6,700 clones, roughly 75% of them singletons. Each case's diagnosis was confirmed by two pathologists on H&E. With 5 bases clipped from V and 6 bases from J, the junction kept 18 bases outside the gene matches. Germline-derived CDR1 and CDR2 are SGHRS and YFSETQ. This CDR3 is 17 amino acids long. As concerns this clone: Its antigen is as yet unknown.

The TCR originated in a person between 55 and 80 years old with lung adenocarcinoma. This chain uses TRBV5-1 with TRBJ2-5; TRBD2 matches at 8 bases. Material for sequencing was FFPE adjacent normal lung tissue. The CDR3 here is CASRMGGAGDFFKTQYF. The CDR3 nucleotides are TGCGCCAGCAGGATGGGGGGAGCGGGAGATTTCTTTAAGACCCAGTACTTC.